The 2 T cell receptor beta chains given below trace back to one sample, sequenced in a study of shared clonotypes between healthy human individuals. TCRdb's copy holds only in-frame clones and misses some; the assay was immunoSEQ multiplex PCR. The sample includes a few million clones, approximately 94% seen only once; the top ten take around 0.13%. The sequenced sample consisted of naive CD4+ T cells sorted from blood. Subset of the sample: CD45RA+ positively selected. These receptors came from a man between 18 and 35 years old in good health.

This sequence joins TRBV5-1 and TRBJ1-6; D not resolved. The germline V gene has CDR1 SGHRS and CDR2 YFSETQ. The V end lost 4 bases, the J end lost 7 bases, and 9 bases lay between the germline ends. The CDR3 consists of 13 residues. This CDR3 is CASSPTTNSPLHF. The CDR3 nucleotides read TGCGCCAGCAGCCCCACGACCAATTCACCCCTCCACTTT.

The chain recombines TRBV10-3 with TRBJ2-3; no reliable D call. V was cut by 2 bases and J by 1 base, with 10 bases left in between. The CDR3 is made up of 15 amino acids. Germline assignment: CDR1 ENHRY and CDR2 SYGVKD. The CDR3 DNA reads TGTGCCATCAGTGAGGGCCGAGTTGGCACAGATACGCAGTATTTT. Its translation: CAISEGRVGTDTQYF.